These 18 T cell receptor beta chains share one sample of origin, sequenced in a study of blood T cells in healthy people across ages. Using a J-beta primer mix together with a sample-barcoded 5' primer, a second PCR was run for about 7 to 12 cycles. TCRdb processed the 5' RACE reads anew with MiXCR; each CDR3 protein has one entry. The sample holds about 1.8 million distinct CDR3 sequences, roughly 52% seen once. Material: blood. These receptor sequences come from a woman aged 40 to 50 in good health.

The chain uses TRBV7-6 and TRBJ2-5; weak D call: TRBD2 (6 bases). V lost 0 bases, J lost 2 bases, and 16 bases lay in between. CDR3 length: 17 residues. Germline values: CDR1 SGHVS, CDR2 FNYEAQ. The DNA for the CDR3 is TGTGCCAGCAGCTTAGCGATGCTAGCGAATTCTCAAGAGACCCAGTACTTC. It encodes CASSLAMLANSQETQYF.

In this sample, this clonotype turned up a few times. This CDR3 is CASSFQGLGNIQYF. For the CDR3, the DNA is TGTGCCAGCAGTTTCCAGGGGTTGGGAAACATTCAGTACTTC. The chain recombines TRBV28 with TRBJ2-4; perhaps TRBD1 as D (6 bases). In germline, CDR1 is MDHEN, CDR2 SYDVKM. CDR3 length: 14 amino acids. V was cut by 3 bases and J by 6 bases, with 12 bases left in between.

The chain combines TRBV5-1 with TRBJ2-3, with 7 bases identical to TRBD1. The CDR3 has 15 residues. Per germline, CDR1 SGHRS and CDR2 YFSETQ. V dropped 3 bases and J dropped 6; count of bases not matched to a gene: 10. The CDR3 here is CASSWIRQGSDTQYF. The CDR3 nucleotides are TGCGCCAGCAGCTGGATTCGACAGGGATCGGATACGCAGTATTTT.

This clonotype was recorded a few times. CDR3 residues: CASSDRGGSSYTF. DNA of the CDR3: TGTGCCAGCAGCGACAGGGGGGGATCGAGCTACACCTTC. The chain couples TRBV4-2 to TRBJ1-2, with 9 bases that match TRBD1. Germline CDR1 and CDR2: LGHNA and YNFKEQ. V gave up 5 bases and J gave up 9 bases; unmatched junction bases: 7. The CDR3 is 13 amino acids.

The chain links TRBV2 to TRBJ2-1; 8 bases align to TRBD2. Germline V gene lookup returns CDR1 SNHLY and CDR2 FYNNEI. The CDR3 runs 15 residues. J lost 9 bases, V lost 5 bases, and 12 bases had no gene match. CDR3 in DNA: TGTGCCAGCAGTCCGGGGGGGCCGATAGCAGGTGAGCAGTTCTTC. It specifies CASSPGGPIAGEQFF.

The CDR3 region has the DNA TGCAGTGCTAATTTTAAAAGGACAGGGCCCTCTGGGGCCAACGTCCTGACTTTC. Translating gives CSANFKRTGPSGANVLTF. The V and J genes are TRBV20-1 and TRBJ2-6, with 8 bases matching TRBD1. The CDR3 is made up of 18 amino acids. V shed 4 bases and J 0 bases; nucleotides not matched to a gene: 11. CDR1 DFQATT and CDR2 SNEGSKA come from the germline V gene (reference sequence).

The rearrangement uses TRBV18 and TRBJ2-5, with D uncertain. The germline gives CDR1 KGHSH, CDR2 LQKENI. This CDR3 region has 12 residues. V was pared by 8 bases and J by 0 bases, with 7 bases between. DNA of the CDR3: TGTGCCAGCGCCGAATACCAAGAGACCCAGTACTTC. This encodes CASAEYQETQYF.

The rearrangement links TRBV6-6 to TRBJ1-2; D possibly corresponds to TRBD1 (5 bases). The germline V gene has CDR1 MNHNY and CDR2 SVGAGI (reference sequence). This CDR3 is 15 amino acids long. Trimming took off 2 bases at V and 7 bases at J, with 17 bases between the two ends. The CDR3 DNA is TGTGCCAGCAGTTACGGTGAGGGGCGTTCCGGTGGCTACACCTTC. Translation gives CASSYGEGRSGGYTF.

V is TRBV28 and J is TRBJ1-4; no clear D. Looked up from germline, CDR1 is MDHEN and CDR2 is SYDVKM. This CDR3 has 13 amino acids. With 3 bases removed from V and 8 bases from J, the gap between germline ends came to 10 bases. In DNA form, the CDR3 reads TGTGCCAGCAGTTTCCCGGCGGGGGAAAAACTGTTTTTT. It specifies CASSFPAGEKLFF.

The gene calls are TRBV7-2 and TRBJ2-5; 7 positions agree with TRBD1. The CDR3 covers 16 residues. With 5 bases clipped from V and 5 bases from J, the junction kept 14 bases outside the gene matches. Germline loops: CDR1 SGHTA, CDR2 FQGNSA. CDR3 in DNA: TGTGCCAGCAGCACCAGAGGACAGGCTCTTCAGGAGACCCAGTACTTC. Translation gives CASSTRGQALQETQYF. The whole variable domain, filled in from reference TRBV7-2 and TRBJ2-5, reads GAGVSQSPSNKVTEKGKDVELRCDPISGHTALYWYRQSLGQGLEFLIYFQGNSAPDKSGLPSDRFSAERTGGSVSTLTIQRTQQEDSAVYLCASSTRGQALQETQYFGPGTRLLVL.

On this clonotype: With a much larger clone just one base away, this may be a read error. CDR3 amino acids: CASSGGEKLFF. Written as DNA, the CDR3 is TGTGCCAGCAGCGGGGGTGAAAAACTGTTTTTT. The V and J genes are TRBV12-3 or TRBV12-4 and TRBJ1-4, with a weak D call TRBD1 (5 bases). V lost 6 bases and J 7 bases, leaving 6 bases between the germline ends. CDR3 size: 11 residues.

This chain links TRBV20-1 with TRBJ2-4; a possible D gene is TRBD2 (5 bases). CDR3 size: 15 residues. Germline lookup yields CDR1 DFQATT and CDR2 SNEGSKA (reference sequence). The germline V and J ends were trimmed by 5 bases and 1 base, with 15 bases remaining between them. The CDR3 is CSAPPLWEAKNIQYF. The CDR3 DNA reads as TGCAGTGCTCCGCCTTTGTGGGAGGCCAAAAACATTCAGTACTTC.

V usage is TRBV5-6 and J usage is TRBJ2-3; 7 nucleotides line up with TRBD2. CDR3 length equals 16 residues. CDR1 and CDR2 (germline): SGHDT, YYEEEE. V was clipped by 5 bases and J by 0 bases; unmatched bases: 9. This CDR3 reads CASRLILATSTDTQYF. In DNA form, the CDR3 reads TGTGCCAGCAGGTTAATACTAGCGACTAGCACAGATACGCAGTATTTT.

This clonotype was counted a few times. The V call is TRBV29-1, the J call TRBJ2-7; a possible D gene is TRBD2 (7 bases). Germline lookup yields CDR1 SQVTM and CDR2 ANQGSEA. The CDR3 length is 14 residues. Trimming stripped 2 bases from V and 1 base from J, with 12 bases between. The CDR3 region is CSVERGGPSYEQYF. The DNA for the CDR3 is TGCAGCGTTGAAAGGGGGGGCCCTTCCTACGAGCAGTACTTC.

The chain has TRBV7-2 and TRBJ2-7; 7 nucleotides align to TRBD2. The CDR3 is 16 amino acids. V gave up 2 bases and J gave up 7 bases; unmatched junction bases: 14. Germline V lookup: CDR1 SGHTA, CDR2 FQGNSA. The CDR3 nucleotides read TGTGCCAGCAGCTTATCGCTAGTAGCGGGCGTCAATGAGCAGTACTTC. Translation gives CASSLSLVAGVNEQYF.

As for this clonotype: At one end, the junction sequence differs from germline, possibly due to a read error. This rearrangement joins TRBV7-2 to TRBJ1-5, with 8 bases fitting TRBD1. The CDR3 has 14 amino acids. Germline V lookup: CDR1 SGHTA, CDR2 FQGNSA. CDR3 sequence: CAGSSDRDRQPQHF. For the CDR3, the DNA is TGTGCCGGCAGCTCGGACAGGGATCGGCAGCCCCAGCATTTT.

Here the CDR3 reads CASSRGPEGYEQYF. As DNA, the CDR3 is TGTGCCAGCAGCCGTGGGCCGGAGGGGTACGAGCAGTACTTC. The chain links TRBV11-2 to TRBJ2-7; a possible D gene is TRBD2 (6 bases). Germline-derived CDR1 and CDR2 are SGHAT and FQNNGV. V lost 5 bases to trimming and J lost 4 bases, with 15 bases between them. This CDR3 is 14 amino acids long.

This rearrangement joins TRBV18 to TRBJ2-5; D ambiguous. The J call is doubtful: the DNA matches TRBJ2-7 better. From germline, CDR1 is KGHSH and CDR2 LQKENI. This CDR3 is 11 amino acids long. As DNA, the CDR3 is TGTGCCAGCTCACCGGACCACGAGCAGTACTTC. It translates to CASSPDHEQYF.